The 13 T cell receptor beta chains below come from one sample, sequenced in a study of tissue T cells after allogeneic stem cell transplantation (dated by TCRdb to the early 2020s). The library was generated by the immunoSEQ multiplex PCR assay. Entries here come from immuneACCESS through TCRdb and include only in-frame sequences with V and J called. Some clones fail to appear in such tables; in the studies checked, an unresolved V gene covers under half of the shortfall, and the cause of the remainder is unknown. In all, the sample holds 17,000 or so clones, and 60% to 75% of those were seen once. The ten top clones hold approximately 1% of the sample. Sequencing input: spleen. Source of these receptors: a female BALB/c mouse in good health. The mouse line in question has MHC haplotype H2-d.

In the case of this clone: Here the gene names and germline are mouse. The read terminates 1 residue ahead of where the CDR3 ends, so the germline J gene completes it. J is TRBJ1-4 and V is TRBV13-1; 10 nucleotides line up with TRBD1. This CDR3 has 15 residues. J lost 7 bases, V lost 5 bases, and 8 bases had no gene match. Germline CDR1 is NSHNY and CDR2 is SYGAGN. The part of the CDR3 DNA that was read is TGTGCCAGCAGGGGGGGACAGGGGACCGGCGAAAGATTATTT. It encodes CASRGGQGTGERLF. The full-length CDR3 reads as CASRGGQGTGERLFF.

The sample holds a few counts of this clone. The gene symbols are mouse symbols. The read comes to an end 1 residue before the CDR3 does, leaving the germline J gene to fill in the end. This chain links TRBV5 with TRBJ1-4, with 10 bases identical to TRBD1. Germline V gives CDR1 LGHNA, CDR2 YNLKQL (reference sequence). Trimming removed 0 bases from V and 7 bases from J; junction bases left unmatched: 5. CDR3 length: 16 amino acids. The sequenced part of the CDR3 DNA is TGTGCCAGCAGCCAAGATTGGGACAGGGGTCGCGAAAGATTATTT. Translated: CASSQDWDRGRERLF. The whole CDR3 protein is CASSQDWDRGRERLFF.

Comment on this clone: These gene names are mouse names. The CDR3 end is not reached by the read, which stops 1 residue before it; the germline J gene fills it in. The rearrangement uses TRBV13-3 and TRBJ2-1; D tentatively fits TRBD1 or TRBD2 (5 bases each). CDR3 length: 18 amino acids. The germline V gene has CDR1 NNHDY and CDR2 SYVADS. V shed 0 bases and J shed 2 bases, with 18 bases lying between them. The CDR3 DNA, read in part, is TGTGCCAGCAGTGATGCACAGTGGAGGGGCGCGGACTATGCTGAGCAGTTC. It is translated as CASSDAQWRGADYAEQF. The CDR3 in full is CASSDAQWRGADYAEQFF.

Comments on this clone: Mouse gene names and germline throughout. The CDR3 extends 1 residue past the end of the read, so its final part is completed from the germline J gene. The chain is built from TRBV5 and TRBJ2-3; TRBD2 aligns across 13 bases. Germline V gene lookup returns CDR1 LGHNA and CDR2 YNLKQL (reference sequence). CDR3 size: 18 residues. V was pared by 2 bases and J by 1 base, with 6 bases of the junction left unmatched. The covered CDR3 bases are TGTGCCAGCAGCCAACGGACTGGGGGGGCGCGAGGTGCAGAAACGCTGTAT. Its translation: CASSQRTGGARGAETLY. The complete CDR3 sequence is CASSQRTGGARGAETLYF.

Note on this clone: Gene names and germline match the mouse. The read ends 1 residue early relative to the CDR3; the germline J gene fills the gap. The V and J genes are TRBV20 and TRBJ1-4, with a possible D match to TRBD1 (6 bases). Germline lookup yields CDR1 GFQATS and CDR2 STVNSAI. The V and J ends lost 1 base and 5 bases respectively, with 8 bases between them. This CDR3 spans 13 amino acids. The part of the CDR3 DNA that was read is TGTGGTGCTAGGGGGGGACAAAACGAAAGATTATTT. Amino acids: CGARGGQNERLF. The CDR3, in full, reads CGARGGQNERLFF.

Details on this clone: Gene labels here are mouse ones. Coverage ceases 1 residue before the CDR3 finishes, and the germline J gene fills in the end. V gene TRBV5 combines with J gene TRBJ2-5; a possible D gene is TRBD1 (6 bases). Trimming took off 0 bases at V and 6 bases at J, with 10 bases between the two ends. This CDR3 has 14 amino acids. The germline V gene encodes CDR1 LGHNA and CDR2 YNLKQL (reference sequence). CDR3: CASSQDKGEDTQYF. Incomplete CDR3 DNA: TGTGCCAGCAGCCAAGATAAGGGGGAGGACACCCAGTAC.

A note on this clone: Gene and germline names: mouse. The read gets to within 1 residue of the CDR3 end, and the germline J gene fills in the rest. This chain connects TRBV4 to TRBJ2-5, with D tentatively TRBD2 (6 bases). The V end lost 5 bases, the J end lost 3 bases, and 9 bases lay between the germline ends. The CDR3 covers 13 residues. CDR1 and CDR2 from the germline V gene are LGHDT and YNNKQL (reference sequence). The CDR3 reads CASSRDFQDTQYF. CDR3 DNA, as far as it was read: TGTGCCAGCAGCCGGGACTTTCAAGACACCCAGTAC.

With regard to this clone: Genes and germline come from the mouse. The read falls 1 residue short of the CDR3 end, and the missing part is taken from the germline J gene. This sequence joins TRBV29 and TRBJ2-1, with 7 bases aligning to TRBD2. From germline, CDR1 is MSHET and CDR2 SYDVDS. The CDR3 spans 14 residues. Losses at the gene ends were 2 bases for V and 3 bases for J; bases not matched to a gene: 1. This CDR3 reads CASSLGGGYAEQFF. The covered CDR3 bases are TGTGCTAGCAGTTTAGGGGGGGGCTATGCTGAGCAGTTC.

A word on this clone: The genes are named according to mouse. Read data end 1 residue before the CDR3 end; the end is taken from the germline J gene. This chain uses TRBV13-1 with TRBJ2-4; TRBD2 aligns across 11 bases. Per the germline V gene, CDR1 is NSHNY and CDR2 is SYGAGN. V was pared by 5 bases and J by 0 bases, with 5 bases of the junction left unmatched. The CDR3 is 16 amino acids. The sequenced CDR3 bases are TGTGCCAGCAGGGAGACTGGGGGGGGGAGTCAAAACACCTTGTAC. Translating gives CASRETGGGSQNTLY. The full-length CDR3 reads as CASRETGGGSQNTLYF.

A note on this clone: Mouse gene names and germline throughout. The read is 1 residue too short to cover the CDR3 end, so that end is filled in from the germline J gene. This chain joins TRBV20 and TRBJ2-5; D tentatively reads TRBD1 or TRBD2 (6 bases each). Trimming removed 3 bases from V and 0 bases from J, with 10 bases in between. CDR1 is GFQATS and CDR2 is STVNSAI in the germline V gene. This CDR3 has 14 residues. CDR3 DNA, as far as it was read: TGTGGTGCTAGCCGGGGGCTTAACCAAGACACCCAGTAC. It codes for CGASRGLNQDTQY. The full CDR3 sequence reads CGASRGLNQDTQYF.

In this sample, this clone turned up once. Each gene name is a mouse one. Sequencing ends 1 residue short of the CDR3 end; the germline J gene provides the rest. This rearrangement joins TRBV13-2 to TRBJ1-2; 7 bases map to TRBD1. With V trimmed by 3 bases and J by 4 bases, 3 bases remained unmatched. The CDR3 consists of 13 residues. Germline lookup yields CDR1 NNHNN and CDR2 SYGAGS (reference sequence). The sequenced CDR3 bases are TGTGCCAGCGGTGGACAGGGAGGCTCCGACTACACC. Its protein product is CASGGQGGSDYT. From start to end, the CDR3 is CASGGQGGSDYTF.

Comments on this clone: Each gene name is a mouse one. Read sequence stops 1 residue before the CDR3 end, and the germline J gene provides the missing end. The V and J genes are TRBV29 and TRBJ2-3; no clear D. The CDR3 is 15 residues long. V shed 6 bases and J shed 0 bases, with 13 bases lying between them. The germline V gene encodes CDR1 MSHET and CDR2 SYDVDS. CDR3: CASSPSFSSAETLYF. The DNA read from the CDR3 is TGTGCTAGCAGCCCCAGTTTCTCTAGTGCAGAAACGCTGTAT.

Details on this clone: Gene names refer to mouse genes. The read ends 1 residue shy of where the CDR3 ends; the end is completed using the germline J gene. Other nucleotide sequences from this sample produce the same CDR3. The chain combines TRBV19 with TRBJ1-3; no clear D. Germline CDR1 reads FNHDT; CDR2 reads SITEND (reference sequence). V shed 2 bases and J shed 7 bases, with 4 bases lying between them. CDR3 size: 11 residues. CDR3: CASSIGNTLYF. The DNA read from the CDR3 is TGTGCCAGCAGTATCGGGAATACGCTCTAT.